Sequencing of this TCR beta chain was carried out in a study of cytomegalovirus exposure and HLA in healthy donors. The PCR made use of 60 Vbeta and 13 Jbeta primers. Profiling relied on immunoSEQ multiplex PCR, and the TCRdb table lists in-frame clones only, not all of them. There are roughly 180,000 clones in the sample; approximately 82% occur only once, and roughly 1.2% lies in the top ten. Germline V lookup: CDR1 MNHNS, CDR2 SASEGT. V lost 0 bases, J lost 0 bases, and 8 bases lay in between. CDR3 length equals 16 residues. Study-wide results and limits: An assumption of roughly uniform sequencing depth across donors underlay the presence/absence analyses. For most TCR sequences rarity was the rule, although some public TCRs occurred in many donors. About 87% or about 30% of the time was how often most TCR beta V segments were productive, according to an earlier analysis. HLA-A and HLA-B allele assignments for most subjects were reportedly predicted accurately using TCR beta sequences.

Remarks on this clone: Its specificity is unknown.

The chain recombines TRBV6-1 with TRBJ2-2; D remains ambiguous. The source material was PBMCs. This receptor was taken from a girl aged 2 to 9 in good health and CMV-seropositive. CDR3 bases: TGTGCCAGCAGTGAAGCGTACGGAGCGAACACCGGGGAGCTGTTTTTT. Its translation is CASSEAYGANTGELFF.